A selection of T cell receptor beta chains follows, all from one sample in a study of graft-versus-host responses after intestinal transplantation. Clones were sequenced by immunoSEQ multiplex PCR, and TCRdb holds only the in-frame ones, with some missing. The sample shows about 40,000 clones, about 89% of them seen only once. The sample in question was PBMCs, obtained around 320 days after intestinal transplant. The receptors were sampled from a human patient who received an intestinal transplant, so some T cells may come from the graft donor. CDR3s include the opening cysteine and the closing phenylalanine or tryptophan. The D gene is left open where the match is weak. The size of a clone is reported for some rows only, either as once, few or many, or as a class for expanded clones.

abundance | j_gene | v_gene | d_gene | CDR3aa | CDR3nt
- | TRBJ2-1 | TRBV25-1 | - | CASSGWASSPGDEQFF | TGTGCCAGCAGTGGCTGGGCCTCTTCCCCGGGCGATGAGCAGTTCTTC
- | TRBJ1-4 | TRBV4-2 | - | CASRVSVATNEKLFF | TGTGCCAGCAGGGTGAGCGTGGCAACTAATGAAAAACTGTTTTTT
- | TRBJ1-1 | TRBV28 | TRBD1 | CASSLLAPGQRNTEAFF | TGTGCCAGCAGTTTATTGGCCCCGGGACAGAGGAACACTGAAGCTTTCTTT
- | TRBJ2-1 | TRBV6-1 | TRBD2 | CASLGTSGYNEQFF | TGTGCCAGCCTTGGGACTAGCGGATACAATGAGCAGTTCTTC
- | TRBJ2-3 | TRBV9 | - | CASSAMSRDTQYF | TGTGCCAGCAGCGCCATGAGTAGGGATACGCAGTATTTT
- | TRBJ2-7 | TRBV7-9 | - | CASSLEGERYF | TGTGCCAGCAGCTTAGAAGGGGAGAGGTACTTC
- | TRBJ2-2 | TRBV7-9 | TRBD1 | CASTTGVSEKNTGELFF | TGTGCCAGCACCACAGGGGTGTCAGAAAAGAACACCGGGGAGCTGTTTTTT
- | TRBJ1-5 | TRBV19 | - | CASSISWQLNQPQHF | TGTGCCAGTAGTATATCCTGGCAGCTTAATCAGCCCCAGCATTTT
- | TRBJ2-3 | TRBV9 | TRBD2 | CASSARLAGAYTDTQYF | TGTGCCAGCAGCGCCCGACTAGCGGGAGCCTACACAGATACGCAGTATTTT
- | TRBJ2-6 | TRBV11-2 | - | CASSLFGVSSGANVLTF | TGTGCCAGCAGCTTATTTGGGGTTAGCTCTGGGGCCAACGTCCTGACTTTC
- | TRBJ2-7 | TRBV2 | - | CASLGTLYEQYF | TGTGCCAGTCTCGGGACACTCTACGAGCAGTACTTC
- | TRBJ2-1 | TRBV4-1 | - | CASSQMDGLNEQFF | TGCGCCAGCAGCCAAATGGACGGTCTAAATGAGCAGTTCTTC
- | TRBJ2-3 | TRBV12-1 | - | CASSFAQLEITLTDTQYF | TGTGCCAGCAGCTTTGCGCAACTGGAGATTACCCTCACAGATACGCAGTATTTT
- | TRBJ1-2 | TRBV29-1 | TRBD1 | CSAPGTGEIDGYTF | TGCAGCGCCCCCGGGACAGGGGAAATCGATGGCTACACCTTC
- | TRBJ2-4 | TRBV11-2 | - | CASSFSGWGIQYF | TGTGCCAGCAGCTTTTCAGGGTGGGGCATTCAGTACTTC
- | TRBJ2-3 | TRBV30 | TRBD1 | CAWSGPHRGRRTDTQYF | TGTGCCTGGAGTGGCCCTCACAGGGGACGGAGGACAGATACGCAGTATTTT
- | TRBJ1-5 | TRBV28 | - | CASSFEGRSQPQHF | TGTGCCAGCAGTTTTGAGGGGCGGAGTCAGCCCCAGCATTTT
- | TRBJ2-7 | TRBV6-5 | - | CASSYRGGYEQYF | TGTGCCAGCAGTTACCGAGGGGGCTACGAGCAGTACTTC
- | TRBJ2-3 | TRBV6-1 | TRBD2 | CASKTRGGEDTQYF | TGTGCCAGCAAGACGCGGGGGGGTGAAGATACGCAGTATTTT
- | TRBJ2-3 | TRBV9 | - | CASSEVTRTDTQYF | TGTGCCAGCAGCGAGGTGACCAGGACAGATACGCAGTATTTT
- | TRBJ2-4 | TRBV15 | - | CATSNVRRSNSLAKNIQYF | TGTGCCACCAGTAACGTTCGCAGAAGCAATTCACTAGCCAAAAACATTCAGTACTTC
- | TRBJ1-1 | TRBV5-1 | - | CASSPLMNTEAFF | TGCGCCAGCAGCCCCTTAATGAACACTGAAGCTTTCTTT
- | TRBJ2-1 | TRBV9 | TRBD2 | CASSSNGLAGYNEQFF | TGTGCCAGCAGTTCTAATGGACTAGCGGGTTACAATGAGCAGTTCTTC
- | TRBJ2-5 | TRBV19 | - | CASSIDLVRAEETQYF | TGTGCCAGTAGTATAGATCTCGTGCGGGCAGAAGAGACCCAGTACTTC
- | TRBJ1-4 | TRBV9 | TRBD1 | CASSLTRDREEEKLFF | TGTGCCAGCAGCCTCACTAGGGACAGGGAAGAAGAAAAACTGTTTTTT
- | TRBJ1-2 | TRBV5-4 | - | CASSSGGQQFYGYTF | TGTGCCAGCAGCTCTGGTGGACAGCAATTCTATGGCTACACCTTC
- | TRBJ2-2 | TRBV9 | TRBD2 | CASSVVAGGAGELFF | TGTGCCAGCAGCGTAGTAGCGGGGGGAGCCGGGGAGCTGTTTTTT
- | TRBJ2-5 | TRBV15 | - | CATSREAVAETQYF | TGTGCCACCAGCAGGGAGGCAGTAGCGGAGACCCAGTACTTC
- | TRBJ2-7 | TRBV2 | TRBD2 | CASLAGGYSYEQYF | TGTGCCAGCCTGGCGGGGGGGTATTCCTACGAGCAGTACTTC
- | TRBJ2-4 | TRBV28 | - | CASSFSLENIQYF | TGTGCCAGCAGTTTCTCCCTCGAAAACATTCAGTACTTC
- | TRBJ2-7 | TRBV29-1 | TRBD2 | CSVEGLAGASYEQYF | TGCAGCGTTGAGGGACTAGCGGGAGCCTCCTACGAGCAGTACTTC
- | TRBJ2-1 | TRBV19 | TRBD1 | CASSHRDRAYNEQFF | TGTGCCAGTAGTCACCGGGACAGGGCCTACAATGAGCAGTTCTTC
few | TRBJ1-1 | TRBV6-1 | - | CASSEGRGMNTEAFF | TGTGCCAGCAGTGAAGGGAGGGGAATGAACACTGAAGCTTTCTTT
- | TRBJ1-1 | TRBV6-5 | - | CASSYGGNTEAFF | TGTGCCAGCAGTTACGGGGGGAACACTGAAGCTTTCTTT
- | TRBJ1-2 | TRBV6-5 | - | CASSPSLSNYGYTF | TGTGCCAGCAGTCCCTCGCTATCTAACTATGGCTACACCTTC
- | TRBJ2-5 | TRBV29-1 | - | CSAPGQVQETQYF | TGCAGCGCTCCAGGGCAGGTCCAAGAGACCCAGTACTTC
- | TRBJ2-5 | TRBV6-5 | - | CASASGAQETQYF | TGTGCCAGCGCCTCAGGGGCCCAAGAGACCCAGTACTTC
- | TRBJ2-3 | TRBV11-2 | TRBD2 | CASSLAGASSDTQYF | TGTGCCAGCAGCCTAGCGGGGGCTTCATCAGATACGCAGTATTTT
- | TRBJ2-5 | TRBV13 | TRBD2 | CASSLVGTSQGGHMQETQYF | TGTGCCAGCAGCTTAGTTGGGACTAGCCAAGGGGGCCACATGCAAGAGACCCAGTACTTC
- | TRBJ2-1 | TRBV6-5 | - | CASSSSVYNEQFF | TGTGCCAGCAGTTCTAGCGTGTACAATGAGCAGTTCTTC
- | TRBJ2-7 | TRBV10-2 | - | CASSEGGEQYF | TGCGCCAGCAGTGAGGGGGGCGAGCAGTACTTC
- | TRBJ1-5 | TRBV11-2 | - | CASSLEASNQPQHF | TGTGCCAGCAGCTTAGAGGCTAGCAATCAGCCCCAGCATTTT
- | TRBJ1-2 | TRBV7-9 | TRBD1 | CASSLLTGILGYTF | TGTGCCAGCAGCCTCCTGACAGGGATTCTTGGCTACACCTTC
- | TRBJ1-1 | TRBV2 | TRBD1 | CASSEEDRTSNTEAFF | TGTGCCAGCAGTGAGGAGGACAGGACGTCGAACACTGAAGCTTTCTTT
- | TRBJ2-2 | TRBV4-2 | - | CASSQEYRVLSNTGELFF | TGTGCCAGCAGCCAAGAGTACAGGGTTTTATCGAACACCGGGGAGCTGTTTTTT
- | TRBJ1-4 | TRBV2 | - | CASRGGGANEKLFF | TGTGCCAGCAGGGGTGGTGGGGCTAATGAAAAACTGTTTTTT
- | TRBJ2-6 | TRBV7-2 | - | CASSLGDLRPGANVLTF | TGTGCCAGCAGCTTAGGGGATTTAAGGCCTGGGGCCAACGTCCTGACTTTC
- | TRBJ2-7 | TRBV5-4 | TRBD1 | CASSPGQGKSTYEQYF | TGTGCCAGCAGCCCCGGACAGGGGAAGAGTACCTACGAGCAGTACTTC
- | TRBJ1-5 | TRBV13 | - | CASSSGHGSNQPQHF | TGTGCCAGCAGCTCGGGGCACGGTAGCAATCAGCCCCAGCATTTT
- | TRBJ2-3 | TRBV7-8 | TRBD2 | CASSSDWGTSGVTDTQYF | TGTGCCAGCAGCTCAGACTGGGGGACTAGCGGGGTCACAGATACGCAGTATTTT
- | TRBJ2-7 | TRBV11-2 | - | CASRPGSYLEQYF | TGTGCCAGCAGACCGGGGTCCTATTTAGAGCAGTACTTC
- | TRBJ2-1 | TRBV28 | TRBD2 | CASSFSSGGAGEQFF | TGTGCCAGCAGTTTCTCTAGCGGGGGCGCGGGTGAGCAGTTCTTC
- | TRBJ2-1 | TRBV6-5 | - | CACRSARGNYNEQFF | TGTGCCTGCAGGTCCGCCCGGGGAAATTACAATGAGCAGTTCTTC
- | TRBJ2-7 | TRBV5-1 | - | CASSLTSSYEQYF | TGCGCCAGCAGCCTTACTAGCTCCTACGAGCAGTACTTC
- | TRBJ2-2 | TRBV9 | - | CASSVVGANTGELFF | TGTGCCAGCAGCGTAGTGGGGGCGAACACCGGGGAGCTGTTTTTT